These T cell receptor beta chains were read from a single sample in a study of blood T cell repertoires in COVID-19. Sequencing used immunoSEQ multiplex PCR; TCRdb keeps in-frame clones, though not all of them. The data show some 140,000 clones, with approximately 87% seen just once and about 2.5% held by the top ten. Sample: peripheral blood. The receptors shown here come from a man over 45 with active COVID-19. Both conserved end residues are part of each CDR3. D genes are given only for firm matches.

cdr3_length	v_call	j_call	d_call	cdr3_nt	cdr3_aa
16	TRBV21-1	TRBJ2-2	.	TGTGCCAGCAGCAAAGTTCCGGACAGGGTGAGAGGGGAGCTGTTTTTT	CASSKVPDRVRGELFF
13	TRBV30	TRBJ1-1	.	TGTGCCTGGAATAAGGGCAGGGACACTGAAGCTTTCTTT	CAWNKGRDTEAFF
13	TRBV2	TRBJ2-5	.	TGTGCCAGCAGTGTCCGACAAACAGAGACCCAGTACTTC	CASSVRQTETQYF
13	TRBV10-3	TRBJ1-2	TRBD1	TGTGCCATTTTCCGGGACAGGGGAGTGGGCTACACCTTC	CAIFRDRGVGYTF
16	TRBV6-6	TRBJ1-2	.	TGTGCCAGCAGTAACCGGGGGGGGCCCCTTGACTATGGCTACACCTTC	CASSNRGGPLDYGYTF
14	TRBV6-5	TRBJ1-2	TRBD1	TGTGCCACCCTAACCTCCAGGGGGACATATGGCTACACCTTC	CATLTSRGTYGYTF
18	TRBV30	TRBJ1-2	.	TGTGCCTGGAGTGTACGGAAACCCTCCGTCACAGGGTCCTATGGCTACACCTTC	CAWSVRKPSVTGSYGYTF
15	TRBV3-1/TRBV3-2	TRBJ1-4	TRBD1	TGTGCCAGCACCTCGGACAGGGGGCCAAATGAAAAACTGTTTTTT	CASTSDRGPNEKLFF
13	TRBV12-3/TRBV12-4	TRBJ2-7	TRBD1	TGTGCCAGCCGATCCAGGGGGTCCTACGAGCAGTACTTC	CASRSRGSYEQYF
16	TRBV11-3	TRBJ2-2	.	TGTGCCAGCAGCCCCGGACACCTCACTTACACCGGGGAGCTGTTTTTT	CASSPGHLTYTGELFF